This TCR beta chain stems from a study of CD8 T cells in Susac syndrome (dated by TCRdb to the late 2010s). Concerning the study at large: Whether CD8+ T cell activation and differentiation in Susac syndrome was antigen driven was tested using repertoire sequencing.

Peripheral blood CD8+ and CD4+ T cells from healthy donors, Susac syndrome patients and multiple sclerosis patients were profiled by high-throughput TCR beta sequencing. Healthy donors were included as age- and sex-matched controls. CD8+ TEMRA cells were enriched by FACS, while bulk CD8+ and CD4+ T cells were purified by magnetic negative isolation. Blood was drawn into EDTA tubes, processed within 24 hours, and PBMCs were isolated by density gradient centrifugation. PBMCs destined for TCR sequencing were cryopreserved in liquid nitrogen and later thawed in a 37 °C water bath. The sorted or isolated CD4+, CD8+ and CD8+ TEMRA cells reached a purity of at least 90%. Broad study findings and their caveats: The study acknowledged that relatively few individuals were included in the TCR sequencing and HLA analysis.

RNA was extracted using the RNeasy kit, and roughly 0.5 to 1 microgram was reverse transcribed with random hexamers. TCR beta CDR3 regions were amplified with the immunoSEQ multiplex PCR assay covering 54 Vbeta and 13 Jbeta segments. PCR amplification bias was corrected by using a synthetic template baseline for primer optimization and computational correction. The authors' analysis ran thus. Reads were annotated to V, D and J genes per IMGT and analyzed with immunoSEQ Analyzer, keeping only productive sequences. Clonality was calculated as one minus the Shannon entropy normalized by log2 of the number of productive unique sequences. For each patient and control, public and private clones were evaluated within the 100 most prevalent clones. Susac-specific clones were defined as absent from healthy and MS cohorts, 850 to 1,300 published viral clones and other ImmuneACCESS disease sequences. The raw public reads went through TCRdb reprocessing: fastp at Q25, MiXCR clone calling, in-frame beta chains kept. Identical CDR3 protein sequences are pooled into one entry, listed with their most common genes and DNA. TCRdb assigned the V and J calls; the authors' analysis was not used. The sample has approximately 170,000 distinct CDR3 sequences on record, 85% to 95% of them singletons. The ten largest clones capture 0.12% to 0.15% of the sample.

In the case of this clonotype: There is no known antigen for this receptor. Base qualities are missing; no much larger clone stands one base away.

V trim: 5 bases; J trim: 1 base; unmatched bases: 10. CDR1 and CDR2 are read off the germline V gene (reference sequence) as SEHNR and FQNEAQ. The CDR3 sequence holds 16 residues, the cysteine and phenylalanine included. Left in the record is the CDR3 DNA by itself, 48 bases read in frame from the first base. Here the chain combines TRBV7-9 and TRBJ1-2; 7 junctional bases match TRBD1. This clonotype was sampled from a human donor in good health. The sample comprised CD4+ T cells from PBMCs. The CDR3 sequence is CASSPSTGRFNYGYTF. The nucleotides read TGTGCCAGCAGCCCCTCGACAGGGAGGTTTAACTATGGCTACACCTTC.